Below, 32 T cell receptor beta chains from the same sample are listed, as sequenced in a study of cytomegalovirus exposure and HLA in healthy donors. PCR employed 60 Vbeta and 13 Jbeta primers. Assay used: immunoSEQ multiplex PCR; TCRdb lists only in-frame clones, some missing. The table includes roughly 130,000 clones, about 74% detected once. Sequenced input: PBMCs. The origin of the receptors is a woman aged 45-65 years in good health and CMV-seropositive.

The rearrangement uses TRBV4-1 and TRBJ2-1; 10 positions agree with TRBD2. CDR3 length: 15 amino acids. The V gene's germline CDR1 is MGHRA and CDR2 YSYEKL. J lost 10 bases, V lost 0 bases, and 6 bases had no gene match. The chain's CDR3 is CASSQELAGSGEQFF. The DNA for the CDR3 is TGCGCCAGCAGCCAAGAACTAGCGGGGAGCGGCGAGCAGTTCTTC.

The chain combines TRBV7-2 with TRBJ1-3; tentative D call: TRBD1 (5 bases). This CDR3 comprises 13 residues. The ends were cut back, 2 bases at V and 7 bases at J, with 9 bases in the middle. CDR1 and CDR2 from the germline V gene are SGHTA and FQGNSA. The CDR3 DNA follows: TGTGCCAGCAGCTTAAGGCAGGGCAACACCATATATTTT. It encodes CASSLRQGNTIYF.

The chain has TRBV5-4 and TRBJ2-1, with D possibly TRBD2 on 5 matching bases. The CDR3 runs to 13 residues. CDR1 and CDR2 from the germline V gene are SGHNT and YYREEE (reference sequence). Trimming cost V 0 bases and J 8 bases, with 9 bases left between them. DNA for the CDR3: TGTGCCAGCAGCTTGGACGGGATTGATGAGCAGTTCTTC. Protein: CASSLDGIDEQFF.

The chain recombines TRBV18 with TRBJ2-5, with 7 bases that match TRBD1. Germline CDR1 and CDR2: KGHSH and LQKENI. The CDR3 consists of 16 residues. Germline trimming cut 4 bases from V and 2 bases from J; bases unmatched to any gene: 10. CDR3: CASSRRTRDRQETQYF. CDR3 in DNA: TGTGCCAGCTCACGGCGCACCCGGGACAGACAAGAGACCCAGTACTTC.

This clone occurred once. The chain links TRBV6-4 to TRBJ1-1; 9 bases fit TRBD1. CDR3 length: 15 amino acids. Germline V gene data show CDR1 as MRHNA and CDR2 as SNTAGT. J lost 4 bases, V lost 7 bases, and 10 bases had no gene match. For the CDR3, the DNA is TGTGCCAGCACCCCTACAGGGGGCAGAAGCACTGAAGCTTTCTTT. Its translation is CASTPTGGRSTEAFF.

The chain combines TRBV7-6 with TRBJ2-5; 8 positions match TRBD2. V shed 2 bases, J shed 5 bases, and the junction held 7 bases outside the gene matches. The CDR3 spans 15 residues. Germline V gene lookup returns CDR1 SGHVS and CDR2 FNYEAQ. CDR3 in amino acids: CASSLFGGGRETQYF. The CDR3 coding sequence is TGTGCCAGCAGCTTATTCGGGGGGGGCCGGGAGACCCAGTACTTC.

J is TRBJ2-5 and V is TRBV6-5; D unclear. The CDR3 length is 11 residues. Germline CDR1 reads MNHEY; CDR2 reads SVGAGI. V lost 2 bases, J lost 5 bases, and 3 bases lay in between. CDR3 nucleotide sequence: TGTGCCAGCAGTTACCTGGAGACCCAGTACTTC. This translates into CASSYLETQYF.

This clone was detected once. The genes are TRBV6-1 and TRBJ1-5, with 8 bases identical to TRBD1. In germline, CDR1 is MNHNS, CDR2 SASEGT. J gave up 0 bases and V 1 base, and 5 bases lay outside the gene matches. This CDR3 contains 17 residues. The CDR3 coding sequence is TGTGCCAGCAGTGAAGACATGACAGGGGCTAGCAATCAGCCCCAGCATTTT. Its translation is CASSEDMTGASNQPQHF.

The chain is built from TRBV4-1 and TRBJ1-1; D is undetermined. The germline V gene encodes CDR1 MGHRA and CDR2 YSYEKL. With 0 bases removed from V and 3 bases from J, the gap between germline ends came to 5 bases. This CDR3 is built from 13 residues. CDR3 residues: CASSQERDTEAFF. The DNA of the CDR3 is TGCGCCAGCAGCCAAGAGAGGGACACTGAAGCTTTCTTT.

The chain has TRBV29-1 and TRBJ1-2; 7 nucleotides line up with TRBD1. This CDR3 region has 13 residues. Germline CDR1 SQVTM, CDR2 ANQGSEA. The junction had 3 bases not matched to a gene; V was cut back by 1 base and J by 4 bases. CDR3 nucleotide sequence: TGCAGCGTTGAAGGACAGGGAGGCTATGGCTACACCTTC. It specifies CSVEGQGGYGYTF.

This chain joins TRBV6-5 and TRBJ1-5, with D perhaps matching TRBD1 (5 bases). V dropped 4 bases and J dropped 4 bases, with 11 bases sitting between them. The germline V gene has CDR1 MNHEY and CDR2 SVGAGI. The CDR3 covers 14 residues. The DNA for the CDR3 is TGTGCCAGCAGTTCCCCGGGACTTAATCAGCCCCAGCATTTT. Its protein product is CASSSPGLNQPQHF.

A remark on this clone: Other DNA sequences in this sample translate to the same CDR3. The chain is built from TRBV6-1 and TRBJ2-1; D unresolved. The V gene's germline CDR1 is MNHNS and CDR2 SASEGT. V gave up 7 bases and J gave up 5 bases, with 6 bases separating them. The CDR3 is 11 amino acids. In DNA, the CDR3 is TGTGCCAGCACCCGGGACAATGAGCAGTTCTTC. It yields the protein CASTRDNEQFF.

This chain links TRBV5-6 with TRBJ1-6; 7 bases line up with TRBD1. With V trimmed by 5 bases and J by 7 bases, 12 bases remained unmatched. The CDR3 covers 16 residues. The germline gives CDR1 SGHDT, CDR2 YYEEEE. The CDR3 nucleotides are TGTGCCAGCAGGGACAACCGCAGGGGGTGGAATTCACCCCTCCACTTT. This sequence encodes CASRDNRRGWNSPLHF.

The rearrangement links TRBV4-3 to TRBJ1-2; weak D call: TRBD1 (5 bases). Germline assignment: CDR1 LGHNA and CDR2 YSLEER. Trimming removed 6 bases at V and 8 bases at J, with 22 bases between. CDR3 length equals 15 residues. The CDR3 reads CASRGTRGAGNGYTF. The CDR3 coding sequence is TGCGCCAGCAGGGGCACTCGTGGGGCCGGAAACGGCTACACCTTC.

This clone was seen more than once but under ten times. The rearrangement joins TRBV2 to TRBJ2-2, with D hard to call. The CDR3 length is 15 residues. From germline, CDR1 is SNHLY and CDR2 FYNNEI. V shed 6 bases and J shed 4 bases, with 15 bases lying between them. CDR3 region: CASRMISPFTGELFF. CDR3 coding DNA: TGTGCCAGCAGAATGATTAGTCCGTTCACCGGGGAGCTGTTTTTT.

The chain couples TRBV29-1 to TRBJ2-7; the match to TRBD1 covers 7 bases. The CDR3 length is 11 residues. The germline V gene encodes CDR1 SQVTM and CDR2 ANQGSEA. The V and J ends lost 5 bases and 6 bases, in that order; junction bases with no gene match: 4. As DNA, the CDR3 is TGCAGCGTTATGACAGGGTCCGAGCAGTACTTC. It yields the protein CSVMTGSEQYF.

The chain carries TRBV6-5 and TRBJ1-5, with TRBD1 matching over 10 bases. The germline CDR1 and CDR2 sequences are MNHEY and SVGAGI. V trimming: 6 bases; J trimming: 2 bases; junction bases outside the gene matches: 4. The CDR3 has 15 residues. This CDR3 is CASSSTGGGNQPQHF. The CDR3 nucleotides read TGTGCCAGCAGCTCGACAGGGGGCGGCAATCAGCCCCAGCATTTT.

This sequence joins TRBV27 and TRBJ2-1, with 7 bases lining up with TRBD2. With V trimmed by 6 bases and J by 2 bases, 4 bases remained unmatched. Germline assignment: CDR1 MNHEY and CDR2 SMNVEV (reference sequence). The CDR3 covers 14 residues. CDR3 nucleotides: TGTGCCAGCAGAACTAGCGCACCCTACAATGAGCAGTTCTTC. Translated: CASRTSAPYNEQFF.

The genes are TRBV4-3 and TRBJ2-2, with a weak D call TRBD2 (5 bases). CDR1 and CDR2 from the germline V gene are LGHNA and YSLEER. Trimming removed 5 bases at V and 6 bases at J, with 10 bases between. The CDR3 contains 13 residues. Here the CDR3 DNA reads TGCGCCAGCAGCTTCAGGCGGGCCGGGGAGCTGTTTTTT. Translated: CASSFRRAGELFF.

The J gene is TRBJ1-5, the V gene TRBV14; D remains unclear. Trimming left V 3 bases short and J 5 bases short, with 5 bases between. The length of the CDR3 is 12 residues. The germline CDR1 and CDR2 sequences are SGHDN and FVKESK. This CDR3 reads CASSHPDQPQHF. CDR3 nucleotide sequence: TGTGCCAGCAGCCATCCTGATCAGCCCCAGCATTTT. Full variable domain (remainder filled in from reference TRBV14 and TRBJ1-5): EAGVTQFPSHSVIEKGQTVTLRCDPISGHDNLYWYRRVMGKEIKFLLHFVKESKQDESGMPNNRFLAERTGGTYSTLKVQPAELEDSGVYFCASSHPDQPQHFGDGTRLSIL.

This clone was seen only a few times. This sequence joins TRBV2 and TRBJ2-3; the match to TRBD2 covers 7 bases. The CDR3 sequence is 16 residues long. The germline gives CDR1 SNHLY, CDR2 FYNNEI. V shed 6 bases, J shed 2 bases, and the junction held 11 bases outside the gene matches. The CDR3 region has the DNA TGTGCCAGCAGCCCGTCGGGGCGGGGGATCACAGATACGCAGTATTTT. It specifies CASSPSGRGITDTQYF.

The V gene is TRBV5-8, the J gene TRBJ1-4, with D possibly TRBD1 on 6 matching bases. The CDR3 extends over 16 amino acids. V dropped 3 bases and J dropped 3 bases, with 15 bases sitting between them. Germline assignment: CDR1 SGHTS and CDR2 YDEGEE. The CDR3 is CASSWGQGPPNEKLFF. The CDR3 region has the DNA TGTGCCAGCAGCTGGGGGCAGGGTCCCCCTAATGAAAAACTGTTTTTT.

V gene TRBV10-3 combines with J gene TRBJ2-2; maybe TRBD2 (6 bases). This CDR3 has 14 amino acids. The germline V gene has CDR1 ENHRY and CDR2 SYGVKD. V was cut by 9 bases and J by 4 bases, with 15 bases left in between. The CDR3 spells CAITALEGTGELFF. DNA for the CDR3: TGTGCCATTACCGCATTGGAGGGCACCGGGGAGCTGTTTTTT.

The chain carries TRBV4-1 and TRBJ1-4, with 12 bases that match TRBD1. J gave up 13 bases and V 0 bases, and 12 bases lay outside the gene matches. The CDR3 consists of 17 residues. The germline gives CDR1 MGHRA, CDR2 YSYEKL. This CDR3 reads CASSQDGPRDRGLGLFF. CDR3 bases: TGCGCCAGCAGCCAAGATGGCCCCCGGGACAGGGGGCTTGGACTGTTTTTT.

The chain combines TRBV9 with TRBJ2-2; D is perhaps TRBD2 (5 bases). Looked up from germline, CDR1 is SGDLS and CDR2 is YYNGEE. This CDR3 is 14 amino acids long. V lost 4 bases and J 4 bases, leaving 11 bases between the germline ends. The CDR3 DNA reads as TGTGCCAGCAGCCCCGGACTGCTCACCGGGGAGCTGTTTTTT. Residues: CASSPGLLTGELFF. The variable domain in full, with the rest retrieved from reference TRBV9 and TRBJ2-2, is DSGVTQTPKHLITATGQRVTLRCSPRSGDLSVYWYQQSLDQGLQFLIQYYNGEERAKGNILERFSAQQFPDLHSELNLSSLELGDSALYFCASSPGLLTGELFFGEGSRLTVL.

This clone occurred a few times. The rearrangement links TRBV5-4 to TRBJ1-2; the D is unclear. The CDR3 runs to 13 residues. Germline V gives CDR1 SGHNT, CDR2 YYREEE (reference sequence). V was trimmed by 4 bases and J by 4 bases, leaving 11 bases between them. The chain's CDR3 is CASSPQTGYGYTF. Here the CDR3 DNA reads TGTGCCAGCAGCCCTCAGACTGGCTATGGCTACACCTTC.

The chain links TRBV7-2 to TRBJ2-5; TRBD1 might be the D (5 bases). The CDR3 contains 14 residues. V was pared by 1 base and J by 5 bases, with 11 bases between. In germline, CDR1 is SGHTA, CDR2 FQGNSA. The CDR3 DNA follows: TGTGCCAGCAGCTTAGATTCAGGGTGGGAGACCCAGTACTTC. Residues: CASSLDSGWETQYF.

The chain couples TRBV5-6 to TRBJ1-2; 7 bases line up with TRBD1. There are 16 residues in the CDR3. Germline trimming cut 3 bases from V and 4 bases from J; bases unmatched to any gene: 12. Germline loops: CDR1 SGHDT, CDR2 YYEEEE. The CDR3 reads CASSWRQGFPFYGYTF. The CDR3, as DNA: TGTGCCAGCAGCTGGAGACAGGGCTTCCCCTTCTATGGCTACACCTTC.

CDR3 nucleotide sequence: TGTGCCAGCAGCCGGACTAGCGGGGGGCTGGGGACCCAGTACTTC. Translation: CASSRTSGGLGTQYF. This sequence joins TRBV7-2 and TRBJ2-5; TRBD2 matches at 14 bases. The CDR3 length is 15 residues. Trimming took 5 bases from V and 7 from J; bases not matched to a gene: 6. Germline V gene sequence: CDR1 SGHTA, CDR2 FQGNSA. The whole variable domain, remainder taken from reference TRBV7-2 and TRBJ2-5, is GAGVSQSPSNKVTEKGKDVELRCDPISGHTALYWYRQSLGQGLEFLIYFQGNSAPDKSGLPSDRFSAERTGGSVSTLTIQRTQQEDSAVYLCASSRTSGGLGTQYFGPGTRLLVL.

The genes are TRBV27 and TRBJ2-3, with TRBD2 matching over 7 bases. Germline lookup yields CDR1 MNHEY and CDR2 SMNVEV (reference sequence). J gave up 3 bases and V 7 bases, and 10 bases lay outside the gene matches. This CDR3 has 15 residues. The CDR3 sequence: CASTMGWGGTDTQYF. DNA for the CDR3: TGTGCCAGCACCATGGGCTGGGGGGGGACAGATACGCAGTATTTT.

This chain connects TRBV6-5 to TRBJ1-1; D possibly corresponds to TRBD1 (6 bases). The germline V gene has CDR1 MNHEY and CDR2 SVGAGI. The ends were cut back, 11 bases at V and 5 bases at J, with 24 bases in the middle. This CDR3 region has 15 residues. The CDR3 DNA sequence: TGTGCCTCGAGGAAGCGAGGGGGGGTTGGGACTGAAGCTTTCTTT. It encodes CASRKRGGVGTEAFF.

The V and J genes are TRBV30 and TRBJ1-2; D gene unclear. This CDR3 has 13 amino acids. V lost 4 bases and J 3 bases, leaving 12 bases between the germline ends. In germline, CDR1 is GTSNPN, CDR2 SVGIG (reference sequence). The CDR3 loop reads CAWNPGNYYGYTF. The DNA of the CDR3 is TGTGCCTGGAATCCAGGCAATTACTATGGCTACACCTTC.